This T cell receptor beta chain is drawn from a study of T cells in Graves' hyperthyroidism and ophthalmopathy (dated by TCRdb to 2018 to 2020). In terms of the full investigation: Peripheral blood samples were taken at initial diagnosis, before any treatment was given. The paper reports TCR Vbeta CDR3 sequencing of some 140 peripheral blood samples: approximately 43 ophthalmopathy, some 80 hyperthyroidism and approximately 17 progressor patients. In addition, the study compared T-cell repertoires in thyroid tissue and in blood from several Graves' hyperthyroidism patients. Once sampling was done, hyperthyroidism patients were given methimazole at a starting dose of 30 mg daily, whereas ophthalmopathy patients were given high-dose intravenous methylprednisolone. Prospective prediction of ophthalmopathy was tested in an independent validation cohort of approximately 18 hyperthyroidism patients and 17 patients who later progressed to ophthalmopathy. TCR V-J signatures able to tell the groups apart were searched for in a discovery cohort of 100 patients, of whom more than 40 had Graves' ophthalmopathy and around 58 had stable Graves' hyperthyroidism. The approximately 97 discovery patients were randomly divided into training and test sets at a 7:3 ratio.

Summary of the overall study and its limitations: Sample size was not statistically predetermined, and investigators were not blinded to group allocation. In validation, progression to ophthalmopathy was predicted by the model with more than 65% sensitivity and roughly 76% specificity, a median of about 6.4 months before onset. Most expanded thyroid clonotypes (frequency above 0.001) were also found in blood, which suggests that blood repertoires may mirror thyroid immune responses. A model built on a 13 V-J signature distinguished ophthalmopathy from stable hyperthyroidism, reaching around 90% sensitivity and under 84% specificity in cross-validation and 80%/75% in testing.

CDR1 and CDR2, per the germline V gene (reference sequence), are MNHNY and SVGAGI. Measured from the cysteine to the phenylalanine, the CDR3 is 14 residues long. Just CDR3 DNA is preserved here, 42 bases in frame from base 1. V is pared back by 0 bases and J by 3 bases, with 8 bases lying between the germline termini. The TCR beta CDR3 regions were amplified from RNA transcripts. For the first round of RT-PCR on the TCR CDR3, the HTBI primer set was used together with the Qiagen OneStep RT-PCR kit. Libraries were constructed in a second round of multiplex PCR, after which size selection and purification were carried out. The libraries were sequenced on an Illumina HiSeq2000 using paired-end 100 bp reads. The paper's processing steps were these. SOAPnuke was used to process the raw data, throwing out any read that contained adapters or uncalled bases, had a mean Phred below 15, or lacked an exact constant-primer or identifier match. COPE v1.2.5 was used to merge high-quality paired reads, and clonotypes were defined as unique nucleotide sequences. MiTCR v1.1 was used to align the clonotypes against IMGT TRBV, TRBD and TRBJ reference segments. The analysis was restricted to V-J combinations with a frequency above 0.0001, which together covered just over 99% of the repertoires. A TCS score was defined as the ratio of F50 (clonal expansion) to E x V (chaos), with BLOSUM62-based TCRdist applied between CDR3 peptides within each V-J. Welch's t-statistics and random forest reduced roughly 530 V-J features to some 14, which were used in a naive Bayes classifier (R e1071). In-frame beta chains were kept once TCRdb had trimmed the public reads at Q25 with fastp and called clones with MiXCR. Identical CDR3 proteins give one entry, which carries the most common genes and DNA. The V and J calls, along with clone size, are taken from TCRdb and not from the paper's own processing. In this sample the table shows over 350,000 distinct CDR3 sequences, more than 13% of which occur a single time. Of the sample, 25% to 30% is held by the ten largest clones.

In the ophthalmopathy patients, disease was moderately to severely active, with a Clinical Activity Score of 3 or more, a NOSPECS grade of 4 or more, and a duration of less than 3 months. Any patient with an uncontrolled infection, another autoimmune disease, pregnancy or lactation was excluded. Diagnoses were based on clinical symptoms, serum thyroxine and TRAb, thyroid ultrasound and orbital computed tomography. PBMCs were separated from 10 ml of fresh peripheral blood using Ficoll-Paque density gradient centrifugation. Trizol reagent was used to extract total RNA, and RNA quality was then checked on an Agilent 2100 Bioanalyzer. This clonotype showed up just a few times. Its antigen is still unknown. Base qualities were left out, and no much larger clone turns up one base away.

The TCR sequence derives from a man aged 50 to 60 with Graves' ophthalmopathy. The chain is encoded by TRBV6-6 joined to TRBJ1-1; tentative D gene TRBD1, with 6 bases matching. Input material: blood. In nucleotide form, the sequence is TGTGCCAGCAGTTACTCGAAGGGGGACACTGAAGCTTTCTTT. This encodes CASSYSKGDTEAFF.